The 6 T cell receptor beta chains listed next were all sequenced from one sample in a study of cytomegalovirus exposure and HLA in healthy donors. Vbeta (60) and Jbeta (13) primers were used in the PCR. Assay used: immunoSEQ multiplex PCR; TCRdb lists only in-frame clones, some missing. The sample lists about 150,000 clones; roughly 72% were seen once. Sample: PBMCs. All receptors come from a man aged 30 to 45 in good health and CMV-seronegative.

The rearrangement links TRBV6-5 to TRBJ1-3; no clear D. Germline V lookup: CDR1 MNHEY, CDR2 SVGAGI. The CDR3 runs 14 residues. V was pared by 6 bases and J by 1 base, with 10 bases between. The CDR3 sequence is CASRATRSGNTIYF. CDR3 coding DNA: TGTGCCAGCAGGGCGACAAGGTCTGGAAACACCATATATTTT.

The chain combines TRBV10-3 with TRBJ1-2; D gene ambiguous. The CDR3 spans 12 residues. Trimming stripped 2 bases from V and 4 bases from J, with 5 bases between. Germline CDR1 is ENHRY and CDR2 is SYGVKD. The CDR3 DNA reads as TGTGCCATCAGTGAGAAGAGCTATGGCTACACCTTC. Amino acid sequence: CAISEKSYGYTF.

This clone was seen just once. The genes are TRBV7-8 and TRBJ1-6, with D tentatively TRBD1 (5 bases). The germline V gene encodes CDR1 SGHVS and CDR2 FQNEAQ. The CDR3 spans 16 residues. V was cut by 3 bases and J by 6 bases, with 15 bases left in between. Written as DNA, the CDR3 is TGTGCCAGCAGCTTCCCGGGGGGAGGGACTAATTCACCCCTCCACTTT. It codes for CASSFPGGGTNSPLHF.

The V and J genes are TRBV5-1 and TRBJ2-5; TRBD1 matches at 9 bases. The J call is in doubt because the DNA end fits TRBJ2-7 better. The CDR3 has 15 residues. Germline V lookup: CDR1 SGHRS, CDR2 YFSETQ. The CDR3 nucleotides are TGCGCCAGCAGACCCGGACAGGGGCCGGCCTACGAGCAGTACTTC. It translates to CASRPGQGPAYEQYF.

The chain couples TRBV4-3 to TRBJ2-7; possible D gene TRBD1, 5 bases. Germline V gene lookup returns CDR1 LGHNA and CDR2 YSLEER. The V and J ends lost 0 bases and 0 bases respectively, with 9 bases between them. This CDR3 has 15 residues. The CDR3 DNA reads TGCGCCAGCAGCCAAGAGGGCAGGGCCTCCTACGAGCAGTACTTC. Translated: CASSQEGRASYEQYF.

The chain combines TRBV5-1 with TRBJ1-1, with TRBD1 identical over 7 bases. This CDR3 is built from 15 residues. Germline CDR1 SGHRS, CDR2 YFSETQ. The V segment lost 2 bases and the J segment 0 bases; nucleotides outside the gene matches: 4. Here the CDR3 reads CASSFDRVMNTEAFF. The CDR3 DNA reads TGCGCCAGCAGCTTCGACAGGGTCATGAACACTGAAGCTTTCTTT.